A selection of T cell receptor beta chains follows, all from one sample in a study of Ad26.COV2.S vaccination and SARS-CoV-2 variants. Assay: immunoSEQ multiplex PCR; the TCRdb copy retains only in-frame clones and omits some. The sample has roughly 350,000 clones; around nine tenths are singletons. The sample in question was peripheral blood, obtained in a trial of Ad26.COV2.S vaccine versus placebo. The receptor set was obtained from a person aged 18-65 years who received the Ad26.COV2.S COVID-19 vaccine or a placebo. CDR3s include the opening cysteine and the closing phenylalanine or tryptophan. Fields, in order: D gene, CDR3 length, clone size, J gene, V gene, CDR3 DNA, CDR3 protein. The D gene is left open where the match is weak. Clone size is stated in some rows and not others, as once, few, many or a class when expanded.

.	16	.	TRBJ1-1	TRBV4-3	TGCGCCAGCAGCCGGGAACAGGGTGGGGCGGACACTGAAGCTTTCTTT	CASSREQGGADTEAFF
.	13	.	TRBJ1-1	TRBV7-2	TGTGCCAGCAGCCCTAGGATGGGCCGTACAGCTTTCTTT	CASSPRMGRTAFF
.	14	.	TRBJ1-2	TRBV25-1	TGTGCCAGCAGTGATTCGGCAGGGGTCTATGGCTACACCTTC	CASSDSAGVYGYTF
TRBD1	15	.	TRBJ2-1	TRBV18	TGTGCCAGCTCACCGAACAGGGGGGCCGATAATGAGCAGTTCTTC	CASSPNRGADNEQFF
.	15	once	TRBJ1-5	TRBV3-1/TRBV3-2	TGTGCCAGCAGCCAAGATTACGCGGGAAATCAGCCCCAGCATTTT	CASSQDYAGNQPQHF
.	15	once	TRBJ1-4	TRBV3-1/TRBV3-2	TGTGCCAGCAGCCAAGGGGTAGCAACTAATGAAAAACTGTTTTTT	CASSQGVATNEKLFF
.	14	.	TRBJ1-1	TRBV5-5	TGTGCCAGCAGCAGGAGGGACTTTGACACTGAAGCTTTCTTT	CASSRRDFDTEAFF
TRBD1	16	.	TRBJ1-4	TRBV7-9	TGTGCCAGCAGCACAATTACCGGGACAGGAGATGAAAAACTGTTTTTT	CASSTITGTGDEKLFF
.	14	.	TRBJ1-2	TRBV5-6	TGTGCCAGCAGCTTGTCGGGGTCCTACTATGGCTACACCTTC	CASSLSGSYYGYTF
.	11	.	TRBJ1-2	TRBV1	TGCACCACCCGCGGGGCCGGGGGCTACACCTTC	CTTRGAGGYTF
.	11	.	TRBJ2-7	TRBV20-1	TGCAGTGCTAAAGTTGCCTACGAGCAGTACTTC	CSAKVAYEQYF
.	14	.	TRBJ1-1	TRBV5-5	TGTGCCAGCACCTACCTGCAGGTTGGCTCTGAAGCTTTCTTT	CASTYLQVGSEAFF
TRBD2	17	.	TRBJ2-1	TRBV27	TGTGCCAGCAGTTCTGCCCTCGGTGTAGCGGGGTACAATGAGCAGTTCTTC	CASSSALGVAGYNEQFF
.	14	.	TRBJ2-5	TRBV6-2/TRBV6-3	TGTGCCAGCAGTTACGATAAGGGATGGGAGACCCAGTACTTC	CASSYDKGWETQYF
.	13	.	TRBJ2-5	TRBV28	TGTGCCAGCAGTACCTCCCCCCAAGAGACCCAGTACTTC	CASSTSPQETQYF
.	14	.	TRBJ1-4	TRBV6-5	TGTGCCAGCAGTTACTCGAACGCGGGCGAAAAACTGTTTTTT	CASSYSNAGEKLFF
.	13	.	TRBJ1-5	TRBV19	TGTGCCAGTAGTATAGGGTTTGGACAGCCCCAGCATTTT	CASSIGFGQPQHF
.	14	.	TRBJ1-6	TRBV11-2	TGTGCCAGCAGCCTCTGGGACTCCAATTCACCCCTCCACTTT	CASSLWDSNSPLHF
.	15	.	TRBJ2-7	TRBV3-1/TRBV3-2	TGTGCCAGCAGCCAGGGGTCGGGGGGCCACTACGAGCAGTACTTC	CASSQGSGGHYEQYF
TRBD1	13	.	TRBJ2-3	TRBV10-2	TGCGCCAGCAAGGGACAGGGAACAGATACGCAGTATTTT	CASKGQGTDTQYF